This T cell receptor beta chain derives from a study of blood T cell repertoires in COVID-19. Study-wide background: Whether acute or convalescent, the COVID-19 samples came from the United States, Italy and Spain. The analysed material was cDNA or gDNA that came from T cells, B-cell-depleted T cells, or PBMCs.

In the study's own analysis: Reference gene primer amplification in the assay estimated nucleated cell counts. Only in-frame clones appear in the TCRdb table, and some are missing; sequencing was by immunoSEQ multiplex PCR. The V and J calls and clone size were taken over from that table, and D and trimming were inferred from the DNA. The data hold over 250,000 clones, with 91% observed a single time. The CDR3 covers 16 residues. With 4 bases clipped from V and 11 bases from J, the junction kept 13 bases outside the gene matches. CDR1 and CDR2 (germline): SGHDT, YYEEEE. Seattle patients were enrolled while actively infected and followed longitudinally.

The origin of this receptor is a woman under 40 with COVID-19, enrolled during active disease. The sequencing input was peripheral blood. The chain uses TRBV5-6 and TRBJ2-1, with 12 bases identical to TRBD2. CDR3 residues: CASSDLTGTSGCQQFF. CDR3 nucleotides: TGTGCCAGCAGCGACCTGACCGGGACTAGCGGGTGTCAGCAGTTCTTC. Complete variable domain (other parts from reference TRBV5-6 and TRBJ2-1): DAGVTQSPTHLIKTRGQQVTLRCSPKSGHDTVSWYQQALGQGPQFIFQYYEEEERQRGNFPDRFSGHQFPNYSSELNVNALLLGDSALYLCASSDLTGTSGCQQFFGPGTRLTVL.